The rows below give T cell receptor beta chains drawn from one sample of a study of cytomegalovirus exposure and HLA in healthy donors. The data were produced by immunoSEQ multiplex PCR, yet TCRdb's version contains in-frame clones alone and is incomplete. The sample has fewer than 130,000 clones, approximately 80% seen once; the top ten hold roughly 6%. Source material: PBMCs. These receptors all come from a man aged 25 to 40 in good health and CMV-seropositive. The CDR3 runs from the conserved cysteine through the conserved F or W. Each record gives: clone size, J gene, V gene, CDR3 protein. The size field is filled for only some rows; it gives once, few, many or a size class.

.,TRBJ2-7,TRBV10-3,CAISFTSYEQYF
.,TRBJ1-4,TRBV30,CACREHSSNEKLFF
once,TRBJ1-4,TRBV7-2,CASSFAGTNEKLFF
few,TRBJ1-2,TRBV6-1,CASSESGANYGYTF
.,TRBJ2-7,TRBV7-9,CASSSSSLNFYEQYF
.,TRBJ1-1,TRBV19,CASSIGDRLTEAFF
.,TRBJ1-4,TRBV21-1,CASSKEVRGIATNEKLFF
.,TRBJ1-2,TRBV5-1,CASSLDGQNYGYTF
.,TRBJ2-3,TRBV6-1,CASSEATGHTGTQYF
.,TRBJ2-2,TRBV7-3,CASSSRQRGNTGELFF
.,TRBJ2-3,TRBV5-1,CASRASGGHSTDTQYF
.,TRBJ2-5,TRBV19,CASTLTGGAETQYF
.,TRBJ2-2,TRBV19,CASLGGYDTGELFF
.,TRBJ2-5,TRBV27,CASSLSIGGTQYF
once,TRBJ2-1,TRBV7-9,CASSRSGVYNEQFF
.,TRBJ1-1,TRBV5-1,CASSLVGAGANTEAFF
.,TRBJ1-1,TRBV5-6,CASSLPPMNTEAFF
.,TRBJ2-2,TRBV7-8,CASSLGLEWNTGELFF
once,TRBJ2-5,TRBV4-1,CASSQVGGVGGTQYF
.,TRBJ2-2,TRBV9,CASSVANGELFF
.,TRBJ2-5,TRBV4-3,CASSRGQGEETQYF
.,TRBJ1-1,TRBV6-6,CATVESGTEAFF
.,TRBJ2-3,TRBV9,CASSPPGTTDPDTQYF
.,TRBJ1-2,TRBV19,CASSTPGQGFGYTF
.,TRBJ2-1,TRBV4-3,CASSQDSGGGYNEQFF
.,TRBJ2-7,TRBV27,CASRGQGAYEQYF
.,TRBJ1-1,TRBV11-3,CASSLVRETEAFF
.,TRBJ2-3,TRBV5-6,CASSYPSIDSRDTQYF
.,TRBJ2-1,TRBV25-1,CASSEWRVLNEQFF
.,TRBJ2-2,TRBV2,CASSKDREGWELFF
.,TRBJ2-3,TRBV2,CASSRDSSTDTQYF
few,TRBJ2-1,TRBV6-6,CALTSLSNEQFF
.,TRBJ2-3,TRBV7-6,CASSRTVQGTDTQYF
.,TRBJ1-1,TRBV2,CASGGFTEAFF
.,TRBJ2-1,TRBV27,CASSLLGEAGGFNNEQFF
.,TRBJ2-3,TRBV4-1,CASSRRDSTDTQYF
.,TRBJ2-6,TRBV6-1,CASGPGGVGANVLTF
.,TRBJ1-4,TRBV4-1,CASSQGRGAGEGDKLFF
.,TRBJ1-4,TRBV25-1,CASSRGWLGGEKLFF
.,TRBJ1-4,TRBV14,CASSIYGRGTNEKLFF
once,TRBJ2-7,TRBV7-2,CASSLRTVENSYEQYF
.,TRBJ2-5,TRBV5-1,CASSFRASGQETQYF
.,TRBJ2-5,TRBV4-1,CASSQWRGETQYF
.,TRBJ1-4,TRBV29-1,CSARDRYNEKLFF
.,TRBJ1-2,TRBV7-2,CASSLDGFYGYTF
once,TRBJ2-3,TRBV7-2,CASSPRLAGGLSTDTQYF
.,TRBJ1-1,TRBV11-3,CASSLRGWDTEAFF